The next 27 T cell receptor beta chains were all read from a single sample in a study of CD8 T cells in ankylosing spondylitis. TCRdb re-called the 5' RACE reads through MiXCR, storing one row per CDR3 protein. The profile shows roughly 150,000 distinct CDR3 sequences, 25% to 35% of them singletons. Sequenced input: synovial fluid, either unsorted or a sorted T cell fraction (not recorded which). Every receptor here comes from a male donor with ankylosing spondylitis.

The chain has TRBV13 and TRBJ2-1; no firm D call. Germline V gene sequence: CDR1 PRHDT, CDR2 FYEKMQ (reference sequence). This CDR3 is built from 14 residues. Trimming cost V 11 bases and J 3 bases, with 17 bases left between them. The CDR3 DNA is TGTGCCTGCTGCGTCGGGTTTAACTACAATGAGCAGTTCTTC. Its translation: CACCVGFNYNEQFF.

This rearrangement joins TRBV12-3 or TRBV12-4 to TRBJ2-1, with a possible D match to TRBD1 (5 bases). Trimming cost V 6 bases and J 10 bases, with 10 bases left between them. The CDR3 loop spans 11 amino acids. CDR3 loop: CASRGVGEQFF. The CDR3 DNA reads as TGTGCCAGCAGAGGGGTGGGGGAGCAGTTCTTC.

This clonotype was counted ten times or more. Sequence at one end of the junction differs from germline and may be a read error. The chain uses TRBV28 and TRBJ2-1; the match to TRBD1 covers 9 bases. The germline V gene has CDR1 MDHEN and CDR2 SYDVKM. This CDR3 is built from 11 residues. CDR3 in DNA: TGTGCCAGCACCAACGACAGGGGGGCTGTCTTC. Its translation: CASTNDRGAVF.

This chain links TRBV4-1 with TRBJ1-5; a possible D gene is TRBD1 (6 bases). The CDR3 covers 17 residues. Trimming removed 1 base at V and 6 bases at J, with 19 bases between. CDR1 and CDR2 (germline): MGHRA, YSYEKL. The CDR3 sequence: CASSQAQAGRGGQPQHF. The CDR3 coding sequence is TGCGCCAGCAGCCAAGCGCAGGCTGGCAGGGGTGGTCAGCCCCAGCATTTT.

This clonotype was counted only a few times. The chain carries TRBV5-4 and TRBJ2-7; D may be TRBD1 (5 bases). Per the germline V gene, CDR1 is SGHNT and CDR2 is YYREEE (reference sequence). V was cut by 4 bases and J by 3 bases, with 8 bases left in between. There are 12 residues in the CDR3. The CDR3 sequence is CASSKDSYEQYF. CDR3 DNA sequence: TGTGCCAGCAGCAAAGACAGCTACGAGCAGTACTTC.

As to this clonotype: A much larger clone lies one base from this, so it may be a read error. The CDR3 loop reads CGAKKHTEAFF. CDR3 coding DNA: TGCGGTGCAAAGAAGCACACTGAAGCTTTCTTT. The chain has TRBV20-1 and TRBJ1-1; no reliable D call. The CDR3 consists of 11 residues. Germline V gene sequence: CDR1 DFQATT, CDR2 SNEGSKA (reference sequence).

In this sample, this clonotype turned up many times. The chain recombines TRBV7-8 with TRBJ2-1, with a weak D call TRBD2 (7 bases). The germline V and J ends were trimmed by 2 bases and 5 bases, with 16 bases remaining between them. The V gene's germline CDR1 is SGHVS and CDR2 FQNEAQ. The CDR3 is made up of 16 amino acids. The CDR3, as DNA: TGTGCCAGCAGCTTAAGGGGGGGAGTGCTGGACAATGAGCAGTTCTTC. It codes for CASSLRGGVLDNEQFF.

V is TRBV2 and J is TRBJ2-3; the D gene is possibly TRBD2 (5 bases). The V gene lost 6 bases and the J gene lost 7 bases, with 11 bases spanning the gap. This CDR3 spans 12 amino acids. Germline values: CDR1 SNHLY, CDR2 FYNNEI. CDR3 DNA: TGTGCCAGCAGCACCGAGGGATATACGCAGTATTTT. Encoded protein: CASSTEGYTQYF. The full variable domain, in which reference TRBV2 and TRBJ2-3 provide the parts outside the CDR3, is EPEVTQTPSHQVTQMGQEVILRCVPISNHLYFYWYRQILGQKVEFLVSFYNNEISEKSEIFDDQFSVERPDGSNFTLKIRSTKLEDSAMYFCASSTEGYTQYFGPGTRLTVL.

This chain uses TRBV6-2 or TRBV6-3 with TRBJ1-1, with D tentatively TRBD1 (5 bases). Trimming left V 7 bases short and J 10 bases short, with 13 bases between. The CDR3 totals 11 residues. Germline lookup yields CDR1 MNHEY and CDR2 SVGEGT. As DNA, the CDR3 is TGTGCCAGCACCGACTGGCAGGGAGCTTTCTTT. It encodes CASTDWQGAFF.

The chain carries TRBV27 and TRBJ1-2; D remains unclear. This CDR3 spans 13 amino acids. Germline loops: CDR1 MNHEY, CDR2 SMNVEV (reference sequence). V gave up 1 base and J gave up 8 bases, with 11 bases separating them. The CDR3 spells CASSLFLGGGYTF. CDR3 nucleotide sequence: TGTGCCAGCAGTTTATTCCTCGGCGGGGGCTACACCTTC.

The chain is built from TRBV5-1 and TRBJ1-1, with a weak D call TRBD1 (6 bases). Germline V gene sequence: CDR1 SGHRS, CDR2 YFSETQ. V was trimmed by 4 bases and J by 1 base, leaving 11 bases between them. The CDR3 runs to 14 residues. The CDR3 is CASSREGGNTEAFF. In nucleotides, the CDR3 is TGCGCCAGCAGCCGCGAGGGGGGGAACACTGAAGCTTTCTTT. The whole variable domain, filled in from reference TRBV5-1 and TRBJ1-1, reads KAGVTQTPRYLIKTRGQQVTLSCSPISGHRSVSWYQQTPGQGLQFLFEYFSETQRNKGNFPGRFSGRQFSNSRSEMNVSTLELGDSALYLCASSREGGNTEAFFGQGTRLTVV.

This chain links TRBV9 with TRBJ2-1; 12 bases map to TRBD2. Germline CDR1 reads SGDLS; CDR2 reads YYNGEE. This CDR3 is 16 amino acids long. Unmatched junction bases numbered 5, after V lost 0 bases and J lost 7 bases. The CDR3 region is CASSVDASGRVNEQFF. Written as DNA, the CDR3 is TGTGCCAGCAGCGTAGACGCTAGCGGGAGGGTGAATGAGCAGTTCTTC.

The table lists this clonotype with many counts. This chain links TRBV12-3 or TRBV12-4 with TRBJ2-3; 11 bases map to TRBD2. This CDR3 spans 15 amino acids. Trimming took 2 bases from V and 8 from J; bases not matched to a gene: 6. CDR3: CASSLNSGGAGTQYF. CDR3 nucleotides: TGTGCCAGCAGTTTAAATAGCGGGGGGGCCGGTACGCAGTATTTT.

The rearrangement uses TRBV7-8 and TRBJ2-1; D unclear. Per the germline V gene, CDR1 is SGHVS and CDR2 is FQNEAQ. The germline V and J ends were trimmed by 1 base and 7 bases, with 8 bases remaining between them. The CDR3 spans 13 residues. For the CDR3, the DNA is TGTGCCAGCAGCTTAGTCCTGGAGAATGAGCAGTTCTTC. Its translation: CASSLVLENEQFF.

This clonotype was counted a few times. The rearrangement links TRBV4-1 to TRBJ2-2; 9 nucleotides match TRBD1. CDR3 length equals 15 residues. The V segment lost 6 bases and the J segment 4 bases; nucleotides outside the gene matches: 6. CDR1 is MGHRA and CDR2 is YSYEKL in the germline V gene. CDR3 protein: CASRSGTGITGELFF. CDR3 in DNA: TGCGCCAGCAGATCCGGGACAGGGATCACCGGGGAGCTGTTTTTT.

The rearrangement joins TRBV20-1 to TRBJ2-7; TRBD2 is a possible D gene (5 bases). Germline lookup yields CDR1 DFQATT and CDR2 SNEGSKA (reference sequence). V was trimmed by 1 base and J by 2 bases, leaving 12 bases between them. CDR3 size: 14 residues. The CDR3 loop is CSARVRTRAYEQYF. The CDR3 coding sequence is TGCAGTGCTAGAGTCAGGACTCGTGCCTACGAGCAGTACTTC.

Relative to its sample, this clonotype is medium-sized. This rearrangement joins TRBV10-3 to TRBJ1-1, with no clear D. V was trimmed by 3 bases and J by 0 bases, leaving 14 bases between them. Per germline, CDR1 ENHRY and CDR2 SYGVKD. This CDR3 region has 16 residues. CDR3: CAISDLNGGLNTEAFF. The CDR3 DNA is TGTGCCATCAGTGACCTAAATGGAGGCTTGAACACTGAAGCTTTCTTT.

The chain has TRBV5-1 and TRBJ2-7; TRBD1 aligns across 9 bases. Looked up from germline, CDR1 is SGHRS and CDR2 is YFSETQ. This CDR3 has 15 amino acids. V gave up 4 bases and J gave up 2 bases; unmatched junction bases: 7. CDR3 nucleotide sequence: TGCGCCAGCAGCGCTACAGGGGGCCCAACCTACGAGCAGTACTTC. It is translated as CASSATGGPTYEQYF.

The gene calls are TRBV5-6 and TRBJ2-7, with 9 bases lining up with TRBD1. The CDR3 is 14 amino acids. V gave up 4 bases and J gave up 6 bases; unmatched junction bases: 8. Germline CDR1 SGHDT, CDR2 YYEEEE. CDR3 region: CASSLRDRVSEQYF. The CDR3 bases are TGTGCCAGCAGCCTCCGGGACAGGGTAAGCGAGCAGTACTTC.

This clonotype was observed a few times. The chain combines TRBV29-1 with TRBJ1-2; TRBD1 matches 9 bases. The CDR3 extends over 12 amino acids. V was pared by 6 bases and J by 8 bases, with 7 bases of the junction left unmatched. Germline CDR1 reads SQVTM; CDR2 reads ANQGSEA. DNA of the CDR3: TGCAGCGTGCAGGACAGGGGAAGGGGCTACACCTTC. Translating gives CSVQDRGRGYTF. Supplemented by reference TRBV29-1 and TRBJ1-2, the full variable domain reads SAVISQKPSRDICQRGTSLTIQCQVDSQVTMMFWYRQQPGQSLTLIATANQGSEATYESGFVIDKFPISRPNLTFSTLTVSNMSPEDSSIYLCSVQDRGRGYTFGSGTRLTVV.

This sequence joins TRBV7-8 and TRBJ2-3; D gene ambiguous. Germline CDR1 SGHVS, CDR2 FQNEAQ. Trimming left V 2 bases short and J 6 bases short, with 18 bases between. This CDR3 is built from 16 residues. The CDR3 is CASSLFNPNAADTQYF. The CDR3 nucleotides are TGTGCCAGCAGCTTATTTAACCCTAACGCGGCTGATACGCAGTATTTT.

CDR3 DNA: TGTGCCAGCAGCTTAGCAATCGCGGGCAGCACAGATACGCAGTATTTT. Translated: CASSLAIAGSTDTQYF. The V gene is TRBV7-2, the J gene TRBJ2-3; the D gene is possibly TRBD2 (5 bases). The ends were cut back, 0 bases at V and 0 bases at J, with 10 bases in the middle. Germline V CDR1 and CDR2: SGHTA, FQGNSA. CDR3 size: 16 residues. Together with reference TRBV7-2 and TRBJ2-3, the CDR3 gives the full variable domain: GAGVSQSPSNKVTEKGKDVELRCDPISGHTALYWYRQSLGQGLEFLIYFQGNSAPDKSGLPSDRFSAERTGGSVSTLTIQRTQQEDSAVYLCASSLAIAGSTDTQYFGPGTRLTVL.

This clonotype was seen more than once but under ten times. This rearrangement joins TRBV10-1 to TRBJ2-7; 10 bases line up with TRBD2. Trimming took 10 bases from V and 0 from J; bases not matched to a gene: 6. The CDR3 extends over 14 amino acids. Per germline, CDR1 WNHNN and CDR2 SYGVQD (reference sequence). The CDR3 bases are TGCGCCACCTCAGCGGGGGGGTCCTCCTACGAGCAGTACTTC. The encoded protein is CATSAGGSSYEQYF.

The chain couples TRBV6-2 or TRBV6-3 to TRBJ2-1, with D unclear. The CDR3 runs to 14 residues. The V and J ends lost 6 bases and 0 bases respectively, with 9 bases between them. CDR1 is MNHEY, CDR2 SVGEGT, per germline. This CDR3 is CASSPIGSYNEQFF. The CDR3 DNA is TGTGCCAGCAGCCCTATAGGCTCCTACAATGAGCAGTTCTTC.

The chain uses TRBV7-3 and TRBJ2-5; the D call may be TRBD1 or TRBD2 (5 bases each). The CDR3 totals 13 residues. Looked up from germline, CDR1 is SGHTA and CDR2 is FQGTGA. V shed 4 bases and J shed 7 bases, with 13 bases lying between them. The CDR3 coding sequence is TGTGCCAGCAGCTCCGGACCTGGGGGGACCCAGTACTTC. Encoded protein: CASSSGPGGTQYF. The full variable domain, its missing parts supplied by reference TRBV7-3 and TRBJ2-5, is GAGVSQTPSNKVTEKGKYVELRCDPISGHTALYWYRQSLGQGPEFLIYFQGTGAADDSGLPNDRFFAVRPEGSVSTLKIQRTERGDSAVYLCASSSGPGGTQYFGPGTRLLVL.

This clonotype was seen a handful of times. The chain is built from TRBV6-6 and TRBJ2-2; D is unclear. The V end lost 2 bases, the J end lost 8 bases, and 9 bases lay between the germline ends. Germline V gene data show CDR1 as MNHNY and CDR2 as SVGAGI (reference sequence). The length of the CDR3 is 13 residues. CDR3 DNA sequence: TGTGCCAGCAGTTACGGGCTCGGGGGGGAGCTGTTTTTT. Translating it yields CASSYGLGGELFF.

The chain uses TRBV27 and TRBJ2-1; tentatively, D is TRBD2 (7 bases). The CDR3 runs 15 residues. Germline V gene lookup returns CDR1 MNHEY and CDR2 SMNVEV (reference sequence). Trimming pared 2 bases from V and 1 base from J, leaving 9 bases between. CDR3 nucleotides: TGTGCCAGCAGTTTAGGGAGGGGGTCCTACAATGAGCAGTTCTTC. This encodes CASSLGRGSYNEQFF.